Presented here are 27 T cell receptor beta chains from one specimen sequenced in a study of early T cells in non-severe SARS-CoV-2 infection (dated by TCRdb to the early 2020s). The library was built by means of 5' RACE. The instrument given in TCRdb is NextSeq 500. TCRdb reprocessed the public reads (quality trimming at Q25 with fastp, clone calling with MiXCR) and kept in-frame beta chains. A single entry per CDR3 protein holds the most common genes and DNA from its merged rows. The sample table shows 64,000 or so distinct CDR3 sequences, and 10% to 15% are seen once. The ten largest make up 1.3% to 1.5% of the sample. The starting material was whole blood, obtained at baseline. The origin of the receptors is an adult who was a healthcare worker with PCR-confirmed SARS-CoV-2 infection or an uninfected control (not recorded which).

The V and J genes are TRBV28 and TRBJ1-2, with TRBD1 identical over 7 bases. Trimming removed 2 bases from V and 4 bases from J; junction bases left unmatched: 7. Germline assignment: CDR1 MDHEN and CDR2 SYDVKM. The CDR3 extends over 15 amino acids. CDR3 sequence reads: CASSLRDSRTYGYTF. As DNA, the CDR3 is TGTGCCAGCAGTTTAAGGGACAGTCGTACCTATGGCTACACCTTC.

This clonotype has only a few counts. This sequence joins TRBV5-1 and TRBJ1-5; D might be TRBD1 (5 bases). From germline, CDR1 is SGHRS and CDR2 YFSETQ. The CDR3 has 14 residues. Trimming removed 5 bases from V and 3 bases from J, with 12 bases in between. The CDR3 here is CASSRDGNNQPQHF. The DNA of the CDR3 is TGCGCCAGCAGTCGGGACGGCAACAATCAGCCCCAGCATTTT.

The sample holds a few counts of this clonotype. This chain joins TRBV6-2 or TRBV6-3 and TRBJ2-1; either TRBD1 or TRBD2 may fit D (6 bases each). The V end was cut by 5 bases, the J end by 3 bases, with 14 bases between. The CDR3 runs 15 residues. The germline V gene encodes CDR1 MNHEY and CDR2 SVGEGT. The CDR3 is CASSPWGANYNEQFF. In nucleotides, the CDR3 is TGTGCCAGCAGTCCCTGGGGGGCGAACTACAATGAGCAGTTCTTC.

This clonotype was seen only a few times. This chain joins TRBV6-2 or TRBV6-3 and TRBJ2-1, with TRBD1 as a possible D gene (6 bases). The V gene's germline CDR1 is MNHEY and CDR2 SVGEGT. V shed 5 bases and J shed 12 bases, with 14 bases lying between them. The CDR3 has 12 amino acids. In DNA, the CDR3 is TGTGCCAGCAGTCCAACAGGGACCCTGCAGTTCTTC. As protein: CASSPTGTLQFF.

The J gene is TRBJ2-2, the V gene TRBV7-6; D is possibly TRBD1 (6 bases). The CDR3 has 17 residues. Trimming pared 2 bases from V and 1 base from J, leaving 14 bases between. In germline, CDR1 is SGHVS, CDR2 FNYEAQ. CDR3 sequence (DNA): TGTGCCAGCAGCTTAATCCGACCAGGGGAGAACACCGGGGAGCTGTTTTTT. This sequence encodes CASSLIRPGENTGELFF.

Only a few counts were recorded for this clonotype. This chain connects TRBV7-3 to TRBJ2-1, with 10 bases that match TRBD2. The CDR3 is made up of 15 amino acids. With 5 bases clipped from V and 10 bases from J, the junction kept 11 bases outside the gene matches. From germline, CDR1 is SGHTA and CDR2 FQGTGA. The CDR3 loop is CASSPLAGVLGEQFF. DNA for the CDR3: TGTGCCAGCAGCCCGCTAGCGGGAGTCCTTGGGGAGCAGTTCTTC.

The chain is built from TRBV27 and TRBJ2-2; no clear D. Trimming cost V 6 bases and J 3 bases, with 8 bases left between them. The CDR3 has 13 amino acids. Germline V lookup: CDR1 MNHEY, CDR2 SMNVEV (reference sequence). The CDR3 sequence is CASSESYTGELFF. In nucleotides, the CDR3 is TGTGCCAGCAGCGAAAGCTACACCGGGGAGCTGTTTTTT.

At least ten counts were recorded for this clonotype. CDR3 coding DNA: TGTGCCAGCAGCCCGGGGACTAGCGGCACAGATACGCAGTATTTT. Amino acids: CASSPGTSGTDTQYF. V gene TRBV11-2 combines with J gene TRBJ2-3; 10 positions agree with TRBD2. The CDR3 has 15 amino acids. The V and J ends lost 5 bases and 1 base, in that order; junction bases with no gene match: 3. The V gene's germline CDR1 is SGHAT and CDR2 FQNNGV.

This clonotype was seen many times. The V gene is TRBV7-6, the J gene TRBJ2-1; maybe TRBD1 (6 bases). The germline V gene has CDR1 SGHVS and CDR2 FNYEAQ. This CDR3 comprises 15 residues. With 5 bases removed from V and 7 bases from J, the gap between germline ends came to 18 bases. The CDR3 DNA sequence: TGTGCCAGCAGCCCCCTGGGGGCTATACAAAATGAGCAGTTCTTC. Protein sequence: CASSPLGAIQNEQFF.

This clonotype was counted many times. The rearrangement joins TRBV7-6 to TRBJ1-3, with D unclear. Germline assignment: CDR1 SGHVS and CDR2 FNYEAQ. The CDR3 length is 15 residues. V was pared by 5 bases and J by 0 bases, with 11 bases between. The CDR3 sequence is CASSQQPSSGNTIYF. For the CDR3, the DNA is TGTGCCAGCAGCCAACAGCCATCCTCTGGAAACACCATATATTTT.

This clonotype has ten or more counts. This chain connects TRBV5-1 to TRBJ1-6; TRBD1 matches 8 bases. Germline trimming cut 4 bases from V and 8 bases from J; bases unmatched to any gene: 5. This CDR3 comprises 14 residues. Germline CDR1 is SGHRS and CDR2 is YFSETQ. The CDR3 nucleotides read TGCGCCAGCAGCCTTCGGGACAGGTATTCACCCCTCCACTTT. It yields the protein CASSLRDRYSPLHF.

V usage is TRBV29-1 and J usage is TRBJ2-7; D may be TRBD1 (6 bases). Germline CDR1 reads SQVTM; CDR2 reads ANQGSEA. The ends were cut back, 5 bases at V and 6 bases at J, with 17 bases in the middle. This CDR3 is built from 13 residues. In DNA form, the CDR3 reads TGCAGCGTTACGGCAGGGGTAAGAGGCGAGCAGTACTTC. Protein: CSVTAGVRGEQYF.

This clonotype was recorded once. J is TRBJ1-6 and V is TRBV7-2, with D possibly being TRBD1 (6 bases). Per germline, CDR1 SGHTA and CDR2 FQGNSA. Trimming removed 5 bases from V and 3 bases from J, with 20 bases in between. The CDR3 extends over 18 amino acids. The CDR3: CASSRGSLGQIYNSPLHF. The CDR3 DNA reads as TGTGCCAGCAGCCGCGGGTCTCTAGGACAGATCTATAATTCACCCCTCCACTTT.

J is TRBJ2-7 and V is TRBV7-9, with D perhaps matching TRBD2 (5 bases). The CDR3 sequence is 12 residues long. The V gene's germline CDR1 is SEHNR and CDR2 FQNEAQ (reference sequence). V was clipped by 8 bases and J by 6 bases, with 14 bases between them. CDR3 in DNA: TGTGCCAGCGAACGGGATCGGGGCGAGCAGTACTTC. Amino acids: CASERDRGEQYF.

The rearrangement uses TRBV5-5 and TRBJ2-1, with 14 bases that match TRBD2. The junction had 5 bases not matched to a gene; V was cut back by 7 bases and J by 8 bases. The germline V gene has CDR1 SGHKS and CDR2 YYEKEE (reference sequence). CDR3 length equals 14 residues. CDR3 bases: TGTGCCAGCGCCGGGACTAGCGGGAGCTATGAGCAGTTCTTC. Residues: CASAGTSGSYEQFF.

This clonotype turned up a few times. The rearrangement links TRBV4-3 to TRBJ2-1; 11 nucleotides line up with TRBD1. The CDR3 length is 16 residues. Germline CDR1 reads LGHNA; CDR2 reads YSLEER. Trimming cost V 4 bases and J 4 bases; bases outside gene matches: 6. As DNA, the CDR3 is TGCGCCAGCAGCCCGGCCGGGACAGGGGGTTACAATGAGCAGTTCTTC. It translates to CASSPAGTGGYNEQFF.

This CDR3 is CASSLPGKQGRADTQYF. The CDR3 DNA is TGTGCCAGCAGCCTACCAGGGAAGCAGGGTCGGGCAGATACGCAGTATTTT. The gene calls are TRBV7-2 and TRBJ2-3; tentatively, D is TRBD1 (5 bases). V was clipped by 5 bases and J by 4 bases, with 22 bases between them. The CDR3 is 17 residues long. Germline loops: CDR1 SGHTA, CDR2 FQGNSA.

The gene calls are TRBV20-1 and TRBJ2-3; TRBD2 matches at 14 bases. CDR3 length: 15 residues. Germline-derived CDR1 and CDR2 are DFQATT and SNEGSKA (reference sequence). The V segment lost 5 bases and the J segment 4 bases; nucleotides outside the gene matches: 5. The CDR3 reads CSALTSGGASDTQYF. The CDR3, as DNA: TGCAGTGCTCTGACTAGCGGGGGGGCCTCAGATACGCAGTATTTT.

This clonotype was detected a few times. The chain joins TRBV20-1 to TRBJ1-2; D gene uncertain. The V end was cut by 3 bases, the J end by 2 bases, with 7 bases between. This CDR3 is built from 12 residues. Germline CDR1 reads DFQATT; CDR2 reads SNEGSKA (reference sequence). Here the CDR3 reads CSAREQNYGYTF. DNA for the CDR3: TGCAGTGCTAGGGAACAGAACTATGGCTACACCTTC.

V gene TRBV4-3 combines with J gene TRBJ2-1; 13 bases line up with TRBD2. The germline V gene has CDR1 LGHNA and CDR2 YSLEER. J was trimmed by 10 bases and V by 4 bases; bases with no gene match: 10. This CDR3 contains 16 residues. The CDR3 is CASSPSGTSGAGEQFF. CDR3 nucleotides: TGCGCCAGCAGCCCATCCGGGACTAGCGGGGCGGGAGAGCAGTTCTTC.

The chain has TRBV11-3 and TRBJ2-1; TRBD1 might be the D (5 bases). The V end lost 5 bases, the J end lost 10 bases, and 15 bases lay between the germline ends. Germline loops: CDR1 SGHNT, CDR2 YENEEA. The CDR3 contains 13 residues. CDR3 nucleotide sequence: TGTGCCAGCAGCCGGACATTTCCCGGGGAGCAGTTCTTC. Translated: CASSRTFPGEQFF.

This clonotype was seen at least ten times. The chain couples TRBV3-1 to TRBJ2-5, with TRBD2 matching 9 bases. Germline V CDR1 and CDR2: LGHDT, YNNKEL (reference sequence). The CDR3 consists of 15 residues. The V segment lost 5 bases and the J segment 4 bases; nucleotides outside the gene matches: 8. The CDR3 region is CASSSSAGGRETQYF. The CDR3 bases are TGTGCCAGCAGCTCAAGTGCGGGGGGGCGAGAGACCCAGTACTTC.

DNA of the CDR3: TGTGCCAGCAGAATAAGCAGTCTTTCCATATATTTT. Protein product: CASRISSLSIYF. The chain employs TRBV12-3 or TRBV12-4 and TRBJ1-3; D uncertain. This CDR3 has 12 residues. Trimming removed 6 bases from V and 11 bases from J, with 14 bases in between.

This clonotype has at least ten counts. The genes are TRBV20-1 and TRBJ1-1; D call uncertain. Germline V gene sequence: CDR1 DFQATT, CDR2 SNEGSKA (reference sequence). Trimming removed 5 bases from V and 4 bases from J, with 14 bases in between. There are 13 residues in the CDR3. The CDR3 loop reads CSASRTGGTEAFF. As DNA, the CDR3 is TGCAGTGCTTCCCGGACTGGTGGCACTGAAGCTTTCTTT.

This clonotype was observed a handful of times. The chain combines TRBV11-2 with TRBJ1-1, with 8 bases aligning to TRBD1. Germline-derived CDR1 and CDR2 are SGHAT and FQNNGV. Germline trimming cut 5 bases from V and 1 base from J; bases unmatched to any gene: 18. The CDR3 sequence is 19 residues long. CDR3 bases: TGTGCCAGCAGCCCAACCTGGGGCAGGGGGCCGCTGGGGAACACTGAAGCTTTCTTT. The encoded protein is CASSPTWGRGPLGNTEAFF.

This clonotype was counted a few times. The gene calls are TRBV29-1 and TRBJ2-2, with 9 bases fitting TRBD1. CDR3 size: 13 residues. The V gene end was trimmed by 6 bases and the J gene end by 3 bases; junction bases not matched to a gene: 2. The germline CDR1 and CDR2 sequences are SQVTM and ANQGSEA. The CDR3 spells CSVGTGHTGELFF. In nucleotides, the CDR3 is TGCAGCGTGGGGACAGGGCACACCGGGGAGCTGTTTTTT.

The chain carries TRBV15 and TRBJ2-7; D is perhaps TRBD1 or TRBD2 (5 bases each). Germline V gene lookup returns CDR1 LNHNV and CDR2 YYDKDF (reference sequence). The V gene lost 2 bases and the J gene lost 2 bases, with 13 bases spanning the gap. The CDR3 is 15 residues long. The CDR3 protein is CATSRPRDGTYEQYF. The CDR3 nucleotides are TGTGCCACCAGCAGACCCCGGGACGGTACCTACGAGCAGTACTTC.